This TCR beta chain appears in the sequencing data of a study of early T cells in non-severe SARS-CoV-2 infection. Study background: Whole-blood bulk RNA, unsorted, was sequenced, and chains were unpaired. Broader study findings: Anti-spike CD8 specificities were favored by VDJdb matching, whose results missed private and CD4 specificities.

The CDR3 runs 14 residues. V was cut by 6 bases and J by 10 bases, with 18 bases left in between. Attachment of unique molecular identifiers to individual cDNA molecules was performed. TCRdb itself ran the 5' RACE reads through MiXCR, one entry per CDR3 protein. The sample yields 40,000 to 60,000 distinct CDR3 sequences, 12% seen once. This clonotype has ten or more counts. Its cognate antigen is unknown. The J gene is TRBJ1-4, the V gene TRBV12-3 or TRBV12-4; no clear D gene. The clonotype comes from an adult who was a healthcare worker with PCR-confirmed SARS-CoV-2 infection or an uninfected control (not recorded which). The sample taken for sequencing was whole blood. This chain's CDR3 is CASRQDVTKGKLFF. As DNA, the CDR3 is TGTGCCAGCAGGCAAGACGTCACCAAGGGAAAACTGTTTTTT.